This T cell receptor beta chain was obtained from a study of T-cell reconstitution after alpha-beta-depleted transplantation in children. CDR1 and CDR2 (germline): SGHNT, YYREEE (reference sequence). The CDR3 has 16 amino acids. Losses at the gene ends were 3 bases for V and 6 bases for J; bases not matched to a gene: 11. Preparation of the TCRbeta library involved a method that used unique molecular identifiers. MiXCR, run by TCRdb on the PCR reads, gives a single entry per CDR3 protein. The table includes about 3,000 distinct CDR3 sequences, 25% to 30% detected once. Whole-study results and caveats: Reports say that about two months after transplant, the alpha-beta T cells came out of several hundred graft clones that had expanded.

This clonotype was recorded a few times. Its antigen is not known. The chain has TRBV5-4 and TRBJ2-1; 8 nucleotides align to TRBD2. The source is a male patient between 2 and 10 years old who had a stem cell transplant for acute myeloid leukemia, so the T cells may come from the graft donor. The material was PBMCs, mostly from graft donor cells, obtained 60 days after TCRalphabeta/CD19-depleted stem cell transplant. In nucleotides, the CDR3 is TGTGCCAGCAGCTCAGTGAACGGGGGGGTCGGCAATGAGCAGTTCTTC. Protein product: CASSSVNGGVGNEQFF. The full variable domain, in which reference TRBV5-4 and TRBJ2-1 provide the parts outside the CDR3, is ETGVTQSPTHLIKTRGQQVTLRCSSQSGHNTVSWYQQALGQGPQFIFQYYREEENGRGNFPPRFSGLQFPNYSSELNVNALELDDSALYLCASSSVNGGVGNEQFFGPGTRLTVL.